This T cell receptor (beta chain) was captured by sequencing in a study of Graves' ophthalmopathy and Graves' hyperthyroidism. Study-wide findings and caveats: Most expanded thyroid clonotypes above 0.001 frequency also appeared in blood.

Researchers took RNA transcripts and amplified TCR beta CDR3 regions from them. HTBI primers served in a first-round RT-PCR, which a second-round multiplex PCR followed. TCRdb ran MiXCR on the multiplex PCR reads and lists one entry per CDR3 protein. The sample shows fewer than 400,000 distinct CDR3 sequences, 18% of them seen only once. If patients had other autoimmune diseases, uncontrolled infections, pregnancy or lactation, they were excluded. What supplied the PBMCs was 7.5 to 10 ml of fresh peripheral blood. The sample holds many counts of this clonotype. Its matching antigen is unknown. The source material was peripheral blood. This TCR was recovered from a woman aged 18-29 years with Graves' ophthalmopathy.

CDR3 sequence: CSANRDRVPYEQYF. The CDR3 bases are TGCAGTGCGAACCGGGACAGAGTACCCTACGAGCAGTACTTC. The chain recombines TRBV20-1 with TRBJ2-7, with TRBD1 identical over 7 bases. The CDR3 is 14 residues long. CDR1 DFQATT and CDR2 SNEGSKA come from the germline V gene (reference sequence). J lost 2 bases, V lost 6 bases, and 10 bases had no gene match.